What follows is one TCR beta chain and its context. This table comes from immunoSEQ multiplex PCR, and its TCRdb copy is limited to in-frame clones, with some not included. Of under 2,500,000 clones in the sample, under 97% were seen once. This record comes from a study of shared clonotypes between healthy human individuals. Sequenced sample: naive CD4+ T cells sorted from blood. The subset is: CD45RA+ positively selected. This clonotype originated in a man between 18 and 35 years old in good health.

The CDR3 nucleotides are TGCGCCAGCAGTGATGGGATCAAGGGCACTGAAGCTTTCTTT. The encoded protein is CASSDGIKGTEAFF. The V gene is TRBV10-1, the J gene TRBJ1-1, with D unclear. This CDR3 contains 14 residues. Looked up from germline, CDR1 is WNHNN and CDR2 is SYGVQD (reference sequence). V was clipped by 3 bases and J by 4 bases, with 12 bases between them.